This T cell receptor beta chain was captured in a study of blood T cells in healthy people across ages. Overall study: Researchers report that template switching captured about one barcoded beta molecule per two T cells.

Study-level results: Age advanced and TCR beta diversity per million T cells fell, roughly linearly.

A sample-barcoded 5' primer and a J-beta primer mix were used in a second PCR of roughly 6 to 11 cycles. From the 5' RACE reads, TCRdb called clonotypes with MiXCR, one entry per CDR3 protein. The data contain about 650,000 distinct CDR3 sequences, over 40% of them singletons. A note on this clonotype: Its target is unknown.

Germline V gene data show CDR1 as LGHDT and CDR2 as YNNKEL (reference sequence). Losses at the gene ends were 6 bases for V and 10 bases for J; bases not matched to a gene: 14. The CDR3 extends over 15 amino acids. The chain joins TRBV3-1 to TRBJ2-7; TRBD2 matches at 11 bases. The receptor was derived from a woman older than 75 in good health. The specimen sequenced was blood. The DNA for the CDR3 is TGTGCCAGCAGGGGGACTAGCGGAAACCAAGAGGCCCAGTACTTC. This translates into CASRGTSGNQEAQYF.